What follows are 14 T cell receptor beta chains derived from one specimen sequenced in a study of Tregs in tolerant kidney transplant recipients. The method was immunoSEQ multiplex PCR; TCRdb's version includes in-frame clones alone and lacks a portion of them. The sample consists of approximately 15,000 clones, about four fifths of them appearing once. Sequenced here: Tregs from blood, sampled before the transplant. The source of these receptors is a human donor who received a combined kidney and bone marrow transplant.

The chain uses TRBV6-1 and TRBJ2-2; 8 bases fit TRBD2. The CDR3 is 14 amino acids. In germline, CDR1 is MNHNS, CDR2 SASEGT. With V trimmed by 6 bases and J by 8 bases, 8 bases remained unmatched. CDR3 protein: CASSRMTSAGELFF. The CDR3 bases are TGTGCCAGCAGCAGAATGACTAGCGCTGGGGAGCTGTTTTTT.

The CDR3 here is CAWILRGAEAFF. The CDR3 region has the DNA TGTGCCTGGATCCTCAGGGGAGCTGAAGCTTTCTTT. The V and J genes are TRBV30 and TRBJ1-1; tentatively, D is TRBD1 (6 bases). CDR1 is GTSNPN and CDR2 is SVGIG in the germline V gene (reference sequence). The CDR3 contains 12 residues. The V gene lost 4 bases and the J gene lost 6 bases, with 12 bases spanning the gap.

Only one count was recorded for this clone. The J gene is TRBJ2-3, the V gene TRBV27; D remains unclear. V was cut by 5 bases and J by 6 bases, with 15 bases left in between. This CDR3 is 14 amino acids long. Germline values: CDR1 MNHEY, CDR2 SMNVEV (reference sequence). The CDR3 loop reads CASSPGALSDTQYF. The CDR3 DNA is TGTGCCAGCAGTCCCGGTGCTTTGTCTGATACGCAGTATTTT.

V is TRBV1 and J is TRBJ2-2; the DNA was not compared with TRBD2, the D call given in the table. TRBV1 is a pseudogene. CDR3 length: 16 residues. The CDR3 is CTSTLPSGGNTGELFF. DNA for the CDR3: TGCACCAGCACCCTACCTAGCGGGGGGAACACCGGGGAGCTGTTTTTT.

For the CDR3, the DNA is TGTGCCAGCAGGGGCAGGGGCAGGAGCTATGGCTACACCTTC. Translation gives CASRGRGRSYGYTF. The rearrangement joins TRBV27 to TRBJ1-2, with D perhaps TRBD1 (6 bases). The V gene's germline CDR1 is MNHEY and CDR2 SMNVEV (reference sequence). Trimming stripped 6 bases from V and 4 bases from J, with 15 bases between. This CDR3 is built from 14 residues.

The chain recombines TRBV7-2 with TRBJ2-7, with D maybe TRBD2 (6 bases). Germline V gene data show CDR1 as SGHTA and CDR2 as FQGNSA. The length of the CDR3 is 14 residues. V was trimmed by 2 bases and J by 0 bases, leaving 8 bases between them. Written as DNA, the CDR3 is TGTGCCAGCAGCTTACTCGGGGGCTCCTACGAGCAGTACTTC. Translated, it gives CASSLLGGSYEQYF.

V usage is TRBV10-1 and J usage is TRBJ1-1; D uncertain. The germline gives CDR1 WNHNN, CDR2 SYGVQD (reference sequence). V shed 3 bases and J shed 6 bases, with 11 bases lying between them. The CDR3 runs 13 residues. CDR3 protein: CASSDPMQAEAFF. The CDR3 DNA reads as TGCGCCAGCAGTGATCCCATGCAGGCTGAAGCTTTCTTT.

This chain joins TRBV7-8 and TRBJ2-3, with D unresolved. V was shortened by 2 bases and J by 1 base, with 10 bases between the two germline ends. CDR1 and CDR2 from the germline V gene are SGHVS and FQNEAQ. The CDR3 totals 15 residues. CDR3 residues: CASSLHGVGTDTQYF. The DNA for the CDR3 is TGTGCCAGCAGCTTACACGGAGTGGGCACAGATACGCAGTATTTT.

The chain couples TRBV4-1 to TRBJ2-2, with 10 bases that match TRBD2. After removal of 2 bases from V and 4 bases from J, the junction contained 4 bases not matched to a gene. This CDR3 is 16 amino acids long. Germline V lookup: CDR1 MGHRA, CDR2 YSYEKL. CDR3 DNA: TGCGCCAGCAGCCAATTAAGCGGGAGGGCCACCGGGGAGCTGTTTTTT. Translated: CASSQLSGRATGELFF.

The genes are TRBV28 and TRBJ2-5; 7 nucleotides line up with TRBD1. V shed 5 bases and J 5 bases; nucleotides not matched to a gene: 8. Germline CDR1 reads MDHEN; CDR2 reads SYDVKM. The CDR3 length is 14 residues. The CDR3 sequence is CASSILQGWETQYF. DNA of the CDR3: TGTGCCAGCAGTATACTACAGGGGTGGGAGACCCAGTACTTC.

The chain recombines TRBV10-3 with TRBJ2-4; 9 nucleotides line up with TRBD2. V lost 10 bases to trimming and J lost 9 bases; unmatched junction nucleotides: 7. The germline V gene has CDR1 ENHRY and CDR2 SYGVKD. This CDR3 is built from 12 residues. The CDR3 nucleotides read TGTGCCAGCGGGGGGGCAGGAGGCATTCAGTACTTC. This sequence encodes CASGGAGGIQYF.

This clone was recorded a few times. V usage is TRBV19 and J usage is TRBJ1-3; a possible D gene is TRBD1 (5 bases). The CDR3 sequence is 14 residues long. Germline loops: CDR1 LNHDA, CDR2 SQIVND (reference sequence). The ends were cut back, 7 bases at V and 0 bases at J, with 10 bases in the middle. The CDR3 DNA follows: TGTGCCAGTACTGCGACAGTCTCTGGAAACACCATATATTTT. This gives the protein CASTATVSGNTIYF.

The rearrangement links TRBV19 to TRBJ1-2; unclear D gene. This CDR3 contains 12 residues. Between the trimmed V and J ends, which lost 7 bases and 3 bases, there was a span of 9 bases. CDR1 is LNHDA, CDR2 SQIVND, per germline (reference sequence). The CDR3 DNA reads TGTGCCAGTATTGGGCGCGACTATGGCTACACCTTC. Its protein product is CASIGRDYGYTF.

V gene TRBV4-1 combines with J gene TRBJ2-3, with 11 bases matching TRBD2. CDR1 is MGHRA and CDR2 is YSYEKL in the germline V gene. The CDR3 is 17 residues long. J gave up 5 bases and V 0 bases, and 7 bases lay outside the gene matches. The CDR3 coding sequence is TGCGCCAGCAGCCAAGACCGACTAGCGGGGTGGGGAGATACGCAGTATTTT. The encoded protein is CASSQDRLAGWGDTQYF.